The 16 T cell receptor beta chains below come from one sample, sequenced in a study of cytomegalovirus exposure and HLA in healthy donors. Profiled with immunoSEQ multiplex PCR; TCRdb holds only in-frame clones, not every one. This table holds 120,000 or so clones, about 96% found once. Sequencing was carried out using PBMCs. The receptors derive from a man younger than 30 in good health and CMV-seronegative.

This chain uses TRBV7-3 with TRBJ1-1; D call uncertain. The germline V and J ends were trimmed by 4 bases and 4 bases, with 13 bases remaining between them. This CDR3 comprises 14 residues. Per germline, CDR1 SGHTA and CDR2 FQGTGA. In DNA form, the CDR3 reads TGTGCCAGCAGCTCAGGACGGGGAGGCACTGAAGCTTTCTTT. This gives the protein CASSSGRGGTEAFF. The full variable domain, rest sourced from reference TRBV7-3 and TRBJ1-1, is GAGVSQTPSNKVTEKGKYVELRCDPISGHTALYWYRQSLGQGPEFLIYFQGTGAADDSGLPNDRFFAVRPEGSVSTLKIQRTERGDSAVYLCASSSGRGGTEAFFGQGTRLTVV.

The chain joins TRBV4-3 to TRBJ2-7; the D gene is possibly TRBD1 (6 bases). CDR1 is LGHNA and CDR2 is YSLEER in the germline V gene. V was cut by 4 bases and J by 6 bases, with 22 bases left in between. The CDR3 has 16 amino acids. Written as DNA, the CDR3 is TGCGCCAGCAGCCCAATAACACAGGGAGAAAGTGGCGAGCAGTACTTC. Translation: CASSPITQGESGEQYF.

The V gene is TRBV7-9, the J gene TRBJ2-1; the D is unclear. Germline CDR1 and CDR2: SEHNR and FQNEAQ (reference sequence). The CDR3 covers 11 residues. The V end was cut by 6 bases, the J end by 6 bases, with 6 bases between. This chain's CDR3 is CASREINEQFF. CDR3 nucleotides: TGTGCCAGCAGGGAGATCAATGAGCAGTTCTTC.

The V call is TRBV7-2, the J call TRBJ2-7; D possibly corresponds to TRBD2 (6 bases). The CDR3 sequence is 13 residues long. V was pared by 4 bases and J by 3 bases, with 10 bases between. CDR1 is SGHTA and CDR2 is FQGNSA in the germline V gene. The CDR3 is CASSSLGGYEQYF. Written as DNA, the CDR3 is TGTGCCAGCAGCTCCTTGGGAGGCTACGAGCAGTACTTC.

DNA of the CDR3: TGTGCCAGCAGGCCGACGGGGAATGGGGGGTACGAGCAGTACTTC. Translated, it gives CASRPTGNGGYEQYF. V usage is TRBV28 and J usage is TRBJ2-7, with D maybe TRBD2 (6 bases). CDR3 length equals 15 residues. Germline V gene lookup returns CDR1 MDHEN and CDR2 SYDVKM. The V end lost 6 bases, the J end lost 4 bases, and 19 bases lay between the germline ends. Complete variable domain (other parts from reference TRBV28 and TRBJ2-7): DVKVTQSSRYLVKRTGEKVFLECVQDMDHENMFWYRQDPGLGLRLIYFSYDVKMKEKGDIPEGYSVSREKKERFSLILESASTNQTSMYLCASRPTGNGGYEQYFGPGTRLTVT.

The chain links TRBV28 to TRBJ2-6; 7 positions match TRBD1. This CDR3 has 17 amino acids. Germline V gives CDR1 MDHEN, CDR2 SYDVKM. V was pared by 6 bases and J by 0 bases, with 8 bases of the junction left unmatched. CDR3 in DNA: TGTGCCAGCAGCTTGACAGGGCCCGACTCTGGGGCCAACGTCCTGACTTTC. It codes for CASSLTGPDSGANVLTF.

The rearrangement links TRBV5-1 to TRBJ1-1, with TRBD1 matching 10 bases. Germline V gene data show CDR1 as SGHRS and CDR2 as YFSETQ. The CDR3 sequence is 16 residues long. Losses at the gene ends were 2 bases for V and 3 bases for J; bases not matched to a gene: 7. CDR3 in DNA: TGCGCCAGCAGCTTACGGACAGGGGGAGAGGACACTGAAGCTTTCTTT. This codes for CASSLRTGGEDTEAFF.

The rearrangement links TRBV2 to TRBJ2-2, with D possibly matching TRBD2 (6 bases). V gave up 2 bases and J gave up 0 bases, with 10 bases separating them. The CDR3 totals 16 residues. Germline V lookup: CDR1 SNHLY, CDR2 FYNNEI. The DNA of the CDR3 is TGTGCCAGCAGTGAAATTATAGCGGCGAACACCGGGGAGCTGTTTTTT. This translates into CASSEIIAANTGELFF. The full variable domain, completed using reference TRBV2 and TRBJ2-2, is EPEVTQTPSHQVTQMGQEVILRCVPISNHLYFYWYRQILGQKVEFLVSFYNNEISEKSEIFDDQFSVERPDGSNFTLKIRSTKLEDSAMYFCASSEIIAANTGELFFGEGSRLTVL.

The CDR3 spells CSVVLETQYF. CDR3 coding DNA: TGCAGCGTTGTTCTAGAGACCCAGTACTTC. The rearrangement joins TRBV29-1 to TRBJ2-5, with unresolved D. V was pared by 4 bases and J by 4 bases, with 4 bases between. The germline CDR1 and CDR2 sequences are SQVTM and ANQGSEA. CDR3 length: 10 amino acids.

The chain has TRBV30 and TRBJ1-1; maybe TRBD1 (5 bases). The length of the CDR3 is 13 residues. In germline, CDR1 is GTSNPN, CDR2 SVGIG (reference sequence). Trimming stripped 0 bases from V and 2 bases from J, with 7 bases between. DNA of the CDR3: TGTGCCTGGAGTGTAGGGGTTAACACTGAAGCTTTCTTT. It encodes CAWSVGVNTEAFF.

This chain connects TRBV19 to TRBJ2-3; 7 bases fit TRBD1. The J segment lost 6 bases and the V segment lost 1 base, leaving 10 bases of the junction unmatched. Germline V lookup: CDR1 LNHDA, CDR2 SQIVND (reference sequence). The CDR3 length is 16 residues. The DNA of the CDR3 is TGTGCCAGTAGTATAGGACCAGGGGGTATTCGGGATACGCAGTATTTT. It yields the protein CASSIGPGGIRDTQYF.

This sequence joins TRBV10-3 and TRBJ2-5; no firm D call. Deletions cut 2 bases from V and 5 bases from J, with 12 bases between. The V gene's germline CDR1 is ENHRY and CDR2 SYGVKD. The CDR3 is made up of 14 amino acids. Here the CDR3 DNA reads TGTGCCATCAGTGAGCTACAGACCAGGGAGACCCAGTACTTC. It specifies CAISELQTRETQYF.

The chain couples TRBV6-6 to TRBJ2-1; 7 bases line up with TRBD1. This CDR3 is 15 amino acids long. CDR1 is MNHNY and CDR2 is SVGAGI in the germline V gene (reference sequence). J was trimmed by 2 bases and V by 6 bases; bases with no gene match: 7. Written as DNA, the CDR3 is TGTGCCAGCAGCCCTGGGACAGCTCCCTACAATGAGCAGTTCTTC. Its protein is CASSPGTAPYNEQFF.

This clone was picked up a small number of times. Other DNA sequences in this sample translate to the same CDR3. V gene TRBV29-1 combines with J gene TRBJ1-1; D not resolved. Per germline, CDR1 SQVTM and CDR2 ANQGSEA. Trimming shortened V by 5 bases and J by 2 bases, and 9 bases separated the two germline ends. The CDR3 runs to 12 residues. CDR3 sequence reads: CSVSQTNTEAFF. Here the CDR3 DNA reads TGCAGCGTTTCCCAGACAAACACTGAAGCTTTCTTT.

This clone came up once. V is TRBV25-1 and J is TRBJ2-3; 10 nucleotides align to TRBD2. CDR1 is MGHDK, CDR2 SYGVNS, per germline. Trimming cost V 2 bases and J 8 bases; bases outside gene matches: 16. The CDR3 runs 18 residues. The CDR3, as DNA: TGTGCCAGCAGTGAAGTAGCGGGGGGACCATTCTCCGTCTCTACGCAGTATTTT. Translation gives CASSEVAGGPFSVSTQYF.

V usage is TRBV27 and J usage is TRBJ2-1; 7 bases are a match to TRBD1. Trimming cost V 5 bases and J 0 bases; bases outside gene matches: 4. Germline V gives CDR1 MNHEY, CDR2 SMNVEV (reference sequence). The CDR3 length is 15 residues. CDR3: CASSPRDSSYNEQFF. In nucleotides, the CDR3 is TGTGCCAGCAGTCCCCGGGACAGCTCCTACAATGAGCAGTTCTTC.